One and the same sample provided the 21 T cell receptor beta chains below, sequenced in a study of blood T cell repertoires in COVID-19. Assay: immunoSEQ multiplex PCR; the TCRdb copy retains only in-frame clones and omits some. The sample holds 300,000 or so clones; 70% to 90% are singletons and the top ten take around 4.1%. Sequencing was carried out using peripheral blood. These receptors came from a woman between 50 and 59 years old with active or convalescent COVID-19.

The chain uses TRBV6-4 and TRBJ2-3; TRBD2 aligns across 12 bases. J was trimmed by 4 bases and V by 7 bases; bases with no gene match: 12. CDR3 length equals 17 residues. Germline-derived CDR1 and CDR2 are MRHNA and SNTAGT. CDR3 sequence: CASNRTSGVLWADTQYF. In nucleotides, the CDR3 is TGTGCCAGCAATCGGACTAGCGGGGTCCTTTGGGCAGATACGCAGTATTTT.

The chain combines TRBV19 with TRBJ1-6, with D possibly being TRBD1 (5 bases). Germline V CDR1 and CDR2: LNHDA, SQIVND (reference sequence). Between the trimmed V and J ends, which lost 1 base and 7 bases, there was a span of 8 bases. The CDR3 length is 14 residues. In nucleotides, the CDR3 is TGTGCCAGTAGTATAGCGCCAGGGAATTCACCCCTCCACTTT. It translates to CASSIAPGNSPLHF.

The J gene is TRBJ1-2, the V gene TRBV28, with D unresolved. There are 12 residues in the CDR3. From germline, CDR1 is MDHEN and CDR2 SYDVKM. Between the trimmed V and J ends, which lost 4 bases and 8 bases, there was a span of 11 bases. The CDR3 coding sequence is TGTGCCAGCAGTTCCAGACTTCGAGGCTACACCTTC. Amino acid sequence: CASSSRLRGYTF.

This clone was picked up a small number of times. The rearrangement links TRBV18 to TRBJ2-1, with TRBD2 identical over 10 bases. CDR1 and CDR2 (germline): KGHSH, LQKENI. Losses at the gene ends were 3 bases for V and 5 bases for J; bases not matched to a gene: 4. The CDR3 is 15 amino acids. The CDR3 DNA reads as TGTGCCAGCTCACCCCTAGCGGGAGTCGACAATGAGCAGTTCTTC. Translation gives CASSPLAGVDNEQFF.

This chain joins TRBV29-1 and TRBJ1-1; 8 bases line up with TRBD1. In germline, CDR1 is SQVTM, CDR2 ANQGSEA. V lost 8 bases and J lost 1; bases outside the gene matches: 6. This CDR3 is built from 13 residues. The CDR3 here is CSTQQGGNTEAFF. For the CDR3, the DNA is TGCAGCACCCAACAGGGGGGGAACACTGAAGCTTTCTTT.

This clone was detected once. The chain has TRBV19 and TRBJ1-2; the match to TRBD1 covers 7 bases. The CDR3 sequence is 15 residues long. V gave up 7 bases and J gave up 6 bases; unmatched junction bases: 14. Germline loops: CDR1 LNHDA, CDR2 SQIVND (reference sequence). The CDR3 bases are TGTGCCAGTACCGGGAGCCTCGACAGGGTGGATGGCTACACCTTC. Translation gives CASTGSLDRVDGYTF.

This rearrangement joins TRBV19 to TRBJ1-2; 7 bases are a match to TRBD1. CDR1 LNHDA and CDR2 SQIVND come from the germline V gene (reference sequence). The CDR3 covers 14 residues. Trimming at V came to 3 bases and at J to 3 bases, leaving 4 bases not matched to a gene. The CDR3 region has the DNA TGTGCCAGTAGTATGCTCAGGGGGGACTATGGCTACACCTTC. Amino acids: CASSMLRGDYGYTF.

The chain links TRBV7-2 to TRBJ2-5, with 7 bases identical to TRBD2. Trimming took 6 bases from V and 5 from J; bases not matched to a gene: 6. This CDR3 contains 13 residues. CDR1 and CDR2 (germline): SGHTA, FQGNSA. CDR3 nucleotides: TGTGCCAGCAGTACGCTCGGGAGGGAGACCCAGTACTTC. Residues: CASSTLGRETQYF.

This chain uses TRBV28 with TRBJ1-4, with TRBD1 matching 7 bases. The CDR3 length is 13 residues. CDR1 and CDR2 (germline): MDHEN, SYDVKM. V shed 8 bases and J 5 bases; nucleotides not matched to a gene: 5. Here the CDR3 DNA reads TGTGCCAGCGGAAAACAGGGGAATGAAAAACTGTTTTTT. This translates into CASGKQGNEKLFF.

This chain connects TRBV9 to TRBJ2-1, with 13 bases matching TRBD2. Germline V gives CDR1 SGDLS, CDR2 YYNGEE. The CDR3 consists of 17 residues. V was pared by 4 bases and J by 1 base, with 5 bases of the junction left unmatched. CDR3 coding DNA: TGTGCCAGCAGCTCAGGACTAGCGGGAGAATCCTACAATGAGCAGTTCTTC. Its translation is CASSSGLAGESYNEQFF.

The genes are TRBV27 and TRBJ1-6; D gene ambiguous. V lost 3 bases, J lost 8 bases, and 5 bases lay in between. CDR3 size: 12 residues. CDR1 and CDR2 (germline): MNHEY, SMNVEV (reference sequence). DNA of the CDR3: TGTGCCAGCAGTTTTAGTGATTCACCCCTCCACTTT. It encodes CASSFSDSPLHF.

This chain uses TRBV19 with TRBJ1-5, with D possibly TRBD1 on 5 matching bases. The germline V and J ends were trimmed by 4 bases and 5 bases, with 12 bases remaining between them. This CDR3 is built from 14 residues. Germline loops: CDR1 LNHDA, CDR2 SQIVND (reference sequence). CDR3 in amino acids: CASSTTGGYQPQHF. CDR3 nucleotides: TGTGCCAGTAGTACCACGGGGGGGTATCAGCCCCAGCATTTT. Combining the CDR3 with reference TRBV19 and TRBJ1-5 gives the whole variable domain DGGITQSPKYLFRKEGQNVTLSCEQNLNHDAMYWYRQDPGQGLRLIYYSQIVNDFQKGDIAEGYSVSREKKESFPLTVTSAQKNPTAFYLCASSTTGGYQPQHFGDGTRLSIL.

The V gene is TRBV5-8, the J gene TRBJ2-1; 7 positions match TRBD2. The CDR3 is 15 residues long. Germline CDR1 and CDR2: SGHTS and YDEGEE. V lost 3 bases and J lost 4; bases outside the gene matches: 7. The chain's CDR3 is CASSSGLVSYNEQFF. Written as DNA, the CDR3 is TGTGCCAGCAGCTCAGGACTAGTCAGTTACAATGAGCAGTTCTTC. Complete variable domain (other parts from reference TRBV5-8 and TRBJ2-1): EAGVTQSPTHLIKTRGQQATLRCSPISGHTSVYWYQQALGLGLQFLLWYDEGEERNRGNFPPRFSGRQFPNYSSELNVNALELEDSALYLCASSSGLVSYNEQFFGPGTRLTVL.

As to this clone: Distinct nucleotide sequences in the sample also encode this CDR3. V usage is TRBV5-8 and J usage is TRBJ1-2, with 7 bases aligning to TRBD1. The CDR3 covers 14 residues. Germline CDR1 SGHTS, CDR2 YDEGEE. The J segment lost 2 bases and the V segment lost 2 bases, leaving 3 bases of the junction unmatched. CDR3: CASSFRTGNYGYTF. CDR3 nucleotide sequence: TGTGCCAGCAGCTTTCGGACAGGCAACTATGGCTACACCTTC.

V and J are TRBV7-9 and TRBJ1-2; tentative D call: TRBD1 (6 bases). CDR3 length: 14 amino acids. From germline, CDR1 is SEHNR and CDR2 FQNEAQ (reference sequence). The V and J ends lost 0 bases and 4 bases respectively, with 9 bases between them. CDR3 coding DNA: TGTGCCAGCAGCTTAGCGAAGGACAGCTATGGCTACACCTTC. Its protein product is CASSLAKDSYGYTF.

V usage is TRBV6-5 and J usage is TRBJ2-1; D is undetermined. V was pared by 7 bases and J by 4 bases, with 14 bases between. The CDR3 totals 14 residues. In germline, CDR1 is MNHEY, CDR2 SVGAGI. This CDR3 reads CASTRSSFYNEQFF. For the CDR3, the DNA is TGTGCCAGCACCCGGAGCAGTTTTTACAATGAGCAGTTCTTC.

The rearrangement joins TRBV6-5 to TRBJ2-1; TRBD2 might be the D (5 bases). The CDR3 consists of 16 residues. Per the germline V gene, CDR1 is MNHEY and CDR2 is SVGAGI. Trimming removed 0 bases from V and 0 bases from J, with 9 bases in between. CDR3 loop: CASSYSLASSYNEQFF. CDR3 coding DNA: TGTGCCAGCAGTTACTCGCTAGCCTCCTCCTACAATGAGCAGTTCTTC.

Here the CDR3 DNA reads TGTGCCAGCAGGATGACTGCGGCGGAGACCCAGTACTTC. This sequence encodes CASRMTAAETQYF. The chain carries TRBV2 and TRBJ2-5; D is ambiguous. The V and J ends lost 6 bases and 5 bases respectively, with 13 bases between them. CDR3 length equals 13 residues. The germline V gene encodes CDR1 SNHLY and CDR2 FYNNEI.

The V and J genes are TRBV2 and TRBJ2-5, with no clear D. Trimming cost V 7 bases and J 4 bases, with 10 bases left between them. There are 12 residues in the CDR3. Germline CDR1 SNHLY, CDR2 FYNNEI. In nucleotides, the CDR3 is TGTGCCAGCACATTTAGCAGAGAGACCCAGTACTTC. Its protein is CASTFSRETQYF. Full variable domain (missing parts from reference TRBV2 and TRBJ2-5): EPEVTQTPSHQVTQMGQEVILRCVPISNHLYFYWYRQILGQKVEFLVSFYNNEISEKSEIFDDQFSVERPDGSNFTLKIRSTKLEDSAMYFCASTFSRETQYFGPGTRLLVL.

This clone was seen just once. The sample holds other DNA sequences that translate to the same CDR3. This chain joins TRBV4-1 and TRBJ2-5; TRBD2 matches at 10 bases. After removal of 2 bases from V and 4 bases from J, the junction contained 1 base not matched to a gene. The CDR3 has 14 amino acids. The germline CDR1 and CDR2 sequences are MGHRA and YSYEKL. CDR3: CASSQWTSGETQYF. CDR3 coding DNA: TGCGCCAGCAGCCAATGGACTAGCGGAGAGACCCAGTACTTC.

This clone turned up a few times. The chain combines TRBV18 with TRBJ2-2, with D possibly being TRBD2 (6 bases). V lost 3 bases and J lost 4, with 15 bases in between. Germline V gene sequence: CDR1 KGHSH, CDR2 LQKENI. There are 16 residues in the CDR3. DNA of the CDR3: TGTGCCAGCTCACCGCTGGGCGGGACGGGCACCGGGGAGCTGTTTTTT. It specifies CASSPLGGTGTGELFF.